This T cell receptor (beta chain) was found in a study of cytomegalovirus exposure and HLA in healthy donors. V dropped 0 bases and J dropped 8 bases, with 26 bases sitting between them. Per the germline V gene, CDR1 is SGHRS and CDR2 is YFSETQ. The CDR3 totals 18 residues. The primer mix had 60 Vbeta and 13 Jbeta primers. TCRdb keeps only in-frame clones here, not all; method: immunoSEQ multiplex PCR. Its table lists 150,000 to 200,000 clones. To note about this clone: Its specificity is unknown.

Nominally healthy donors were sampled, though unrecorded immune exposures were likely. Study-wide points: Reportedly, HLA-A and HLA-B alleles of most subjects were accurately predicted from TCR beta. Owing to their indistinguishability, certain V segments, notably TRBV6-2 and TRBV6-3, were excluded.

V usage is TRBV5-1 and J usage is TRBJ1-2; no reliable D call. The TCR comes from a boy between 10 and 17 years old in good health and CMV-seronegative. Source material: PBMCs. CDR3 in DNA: TGCGCCAGCAGCTTGGTGGTAAAGACAAGAACTCCGGAGGTAGGCTACACCTTC. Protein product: CASSLVVKTRTPEVGYTF.